The next 24 T cell receptor beta chains were all read from a single sample in a study of blood T cell repertoires in COVID-19. The repertoire was sequenced with immunoSEQ multiplex PCR; TCRdb's copy has only in-frame clones and lacks some. The profile shows around 150,000 clones, approximately 78% of them singletons. Sequencing was done on a sample of peripheral blood. The receptor source for this set is a man between 60 and 75 years old who had recovered from COVID-19.

V usage is TRBV7-2 and J usage is TRBJ2-1, with a tentative D call TRBD1 (5 bases). V was pared by 6 bases and J by 9 bases, with 12 bases between. The length of the CDR3 is 12 residues. The germline V gene has CDR1 SGHTA and CDR2 FQGNSA. The CDR3 DNA follows: TGTGCCAGCAGTAGGCAGGGCGGTGAGCAGTTCTTC. Its protein product is CASSRQGGEQFF.

This clone was observed a few times. This sequence joins TRBV6-5 and TRBJ2-1; D is undetermined. The CDR3 contains 12 residues. V was cut by 5 bases and J by 5 bases, with 7 bases left in between. The germline V gene encodes CDR1 MNHEY and CDR2 SVGAGI. The CDR3 region has the DNA TGTGCCAGCAGTCCCCGTAACAATGAGCAGTTCTTC. This codes for CASSPRNNEQFF.

In its sample, this clone was seen a few times. The chain recombines TRBV20-1 with TRBJ2-1, with 9 bases that match TRBD2. This CDR3 is 15 amino acids long. The J segment lost 0 bases and the V segment lost 3 bases, leaving 3 bases of the junction unmatched. The germline V gene has CDR1 DFQATT and CDR2 SNEGSKA (reference sequence). The CDR3 protein is CSASRGGVSYNEQFF. In DNA, the CDR3 is TGCAGTGCTAGTCGCGGGGGGGTCTCCTACAATGAGCAGTTCTTC.

The chain carries TRBV27 and TRBJ1-2; tentative D call: TRBD1 (6 bases). Germline V gives CDR1 MNHEY, CDR2 SMNVEV (reference sequence). V lost 3 bases and J 7 bases, leaving 12 bases between the germline ends. The CDR3 covers 13 residues. In DNA form, the CDR3 reads TGTGCCAGCAGTTTCTTAGGGGGGGGTGGCTACACCTTC. Translated: CASSFLGGGGYTF.

The chain has TRBV14 and TRBJ2-2; 9 positions match TRBD1. The CDR3 covers 16 residues. Unmatched junction bases numbered 7, after V lost 4 bases and J lost 4 bases. Germline CDR1 is SGHDN and CDR2 is FVKESK. The CDR3 coding sequence is TGTGCCAGCAGCCTAAAACAGGGGGCCCCCACCGGGGAGCTGTTTTTT. It encodes CASSLKQGAPTGELFF. The full variable domain, with the rest looked up from reference TRBV14 and TRBJ2-2, is EAGVTQFPSHSVIEKGQTVTLRCDPISGHDNLYWYRRVMGKEIKFLLHFVKESKQDESGMPNNRFLAERTGGTYSTLKVQPAELEDSGVYFCASSLKQGAPTGELFFGEGSRLTVL.

The chain joins TRBV10-3 to TRBJ2-1; TRBD1 matches 7 bases. CDR3 size: 14 residues. J was trimmed by 5 bases and V by 5 bases; bases with no gene match: 6. Germline V gene lookup returns CDR1 ENHRY and CDR2 SYGVKD. The chain's CDR3 is CAISNRGSDNEQFF. The CDR3 DNA reads as TGTGCCATCAGTAACAGGGGTTCTGACAATGAGCAGTTCTTC.

This clone was picked up many times. The chain uses TRBV11-2 and TRBJ2-3, with 7 bases identical to TRBD2. Germline values: CDR1 SGHAT, CDR2 FQNNGV. Unmatched junction bases numbered 7, after V lost 2 bases and J lost 2 bases. This CDR3 region has 16 residues. CDR3 coding DNA: TGTGCCAGCAGCTTAACGGGAGGCGCAACCACAGATACGCAGTATTTT. Translation: CASSLTGGATTDTQYF.

This rearrangement joins TRBV6-5 to TRBJ1-1, with a tentative D call TRBD1 (5 bases). V lost 0 bases and J lost 5, with 16 bases in between. The CDR3 spans 16 residues. The V gene's germline CDR1 is MNHEY and CDR2 SVGAGI. The CDR3 protein is CASSYSMAGGETEAFF. DNA for the CDR3: TGTGCCAGCAGTTACTCGATGGCGGGGGGAGAGACTGAAGCTTTCTTT.

The genes are TRBV5-4 and TRBJ2-1; a possible D gene is TRBD2 (5 bases). Trimming removed 0 bases from V and 0 bases from J, with 10 bases in between. The CDR3 totals 16 residues. Germline V lookup: CDR1 SGHNT, CDR2 YYREEE (reference sequence). DNA of the CDR3: TGTGCCAGCAGCTTGGGCCAGCGGAGCTCCTACAATGAGCAGTTCTTC. Protein: CASSLGQRSSYNEQFF. Supplemented by reference TRBV5-4 and TRBJ2-1, the full variable domain reads ETGVTQSPTHLIKTRGQQVTLRCSSQSGHNTVSWYQQALGQGPQFIFQYYREEENGRGNFPPRFSGLQFPNYSSELNVNALELDDSALYLCASSLGQRSSYNEQFFGPGTRLTVL.

The V gene is TRBV4-1, the J gene TRBJ1-4; possibly TRBD1 for D (6 bases). The CDR3 length is 15 residues. The ends were cut back, 1 base at V and 5 bases at J, with 11 bases in the middle. CDR1 and CDR2 (germline): MGHRA, YSYEKL. Here the CDR3 reads CASSQAGTGNEKLFF. In DNA, the CDR3 is TGCGCCAGCAGCCAAGCCGGCACAGGGAATGAAAAACTGTTTTTT.

Many counts were recorded for this clone. The J gene is TRBJ1-2, the V gene TRBV15; 7 nucleotides line up with TRBD1. J lost 7 bases, V lost 0 bases, and 8 bases had no gene match. Germline CDR1 is LNHNV and CDR2 is YYDKDF (reference sequence). The length of the CDR3 is 15 residues. The chain's CDR3 is CATSRELGGAGGYTF. The CDR3 DNA reads TGTGCCACCAGCAGAGAATTAGGGGGCGCGGGTGGCTACACCTTC.

The J gene is TRBJ2-7, the V gene TRBV7-8, with D perhaps TRBD2 (6 bases). V was cut by 4 bases and J by 3 bases, with 16 bases left in between. The germline CDR1 and CDR2 sequences are SGHVS and FQNEAQ. The CDR3 is 15 amino acids. The CDR3, as DNA: TGTGCCAGCAGCTATGCGGGGTCCCTCCTCTACGAGCAGTACTTC. The encoded protein is CASSYAGSLLYEQYF.

The J gene is TRBJ1-6, the V gene TRBV7-3; no clear D gene. Per germline, CDR1 SGHTA and CDR2 FQGTGA. The CDR3 sequence is 15 residues long. V shed 5 bases and J shed 0 bases, with 8 bases lying between them. The CDR3 protein is CASSKESSYNSPLHF. In DNA, the CDR3 is TGTGCCAGCAGCAAGGAGTCCTCCTATAATTCACCCCTCCACTTT.

This rearrangement joins TRBV5-1 to TRBJ2-5; 7 bases align to TRBD2. The CDR3 sequence is 14 residues long. Germline V gives CDR1 SGHRS, CDR2 YFSETQ. V shed 5 bases and J 5 bases; nucleotides not matched to a gene: 9. The CDR3 reads CASSEVTSAETQYF. CDR3 nucleotides: TGCGCCAGCAGTGAAGTCACTAGCGCGGAGACCCAGTACTTC. Complete variable domain (other parts from reference TRBV5-1 and TRBJ2-5): KAGVTQTPRYLIKTRGQQVTLSCSPISGHRSVSWYQQTPGQGLQFLFEYFSETQRNKGNFPGRFSGRQFSNSRSEMNVSTLELGDSALYLCASSEVTSAETQYFGPGTRLLVL.

The V gene is TRBV19, the J gene TRBJ2-5; 7 positions agree with TRBD2. V was pared by 6 bases and J by 5 bases, with 6 bases of the junction left unmatched. This CDR3 has 13 residues. Germline V gene data show CDR1 as LNHDA and CDR2 as SQIVND (reference sequence). CDR3 residues: CASSQLARETQYF. The CDR3 nucleotides are TGTGCCAGTAGCCAACTAGCGCGGGAGACCCAGTACTTC. Complete variable domain (other parts from reference TRBV19 and TRBJ2-5): DGGITQSPKYLFRKEGQNVTLSCEQNLNHDAMYWYRQDPGQGLRLIYYSQIVNDFQKGDIAEGYSVSREKKESFPLTVTSAQKNPTAFYLCASSQLARETQYFGPGTRLLVL.

This clone was observed a few times. The chain is built from TRBV28 and TRBJ2-1; 12 bases fit TRBD2. The ends lost 3 bases at V and 2 bases at J; junction bases unmatched: 2. This CDR3 comprises 16 residues. Germline values: CDR1 MDHEN, CDR2 SYDVKM. CDR3 residues: CASSFTSGGPYNEQFF. The CDR3 region has the DNA TGTGCCAGCAGTTTTACTAGCGGGGGGCCCTACAATGAGCAGTTCTTC.

The chain employs TRBV28 and TRBJ1-5; D remains ambiguous. The CDR3 is 13 residues long. CDR1 is MDHEN, CDR2 SYDVKM, per germline. The V and J ends lost 6 bases and 4 bases respectively, with 10 bases between them. The CDR3 bases are TGTGCCAGCAGGGCAGCGGATAATCAGCCCCAGCATTTT. Residues: CASRAADNQPQHF.

This chain uses TRBV19 with TRBJ1-5; D unclear. CDR1 is LNHDA and CDR2 is SQIVND in the germline V gene (reference sequence). The CDR3 covers 13 residues. V lost 5 bases and J 0 bases, leaving 5 bases between the germline ends. CDR3 DNA: TGTGCCAGTAGTGAGTTTAGCAATCAGCCCCAGCATTTT. Its protein is CASSEFSNQPQHF.

The CDR3 protein is CAWSDRGSSYEQYF. As DNA, the CDR3 is TGTGCCTGGAGTGACAGGGGTAGCTCCTACGAGCAGTACTTC. This chain uses TRBV30 with TRBJ2-7; 7 bases line up with TRBD1. V was pared by 1 base and J by 0 bases, with 3 bases of the junction left unmatched. The germline V gene has CDR1 GTSNPN and CDR2 SVGIG (reference sequence). The CDR3 is 14 amino acids.

In its sample, this clone was seen a few times. The J gene is TRBJ2-5, the V gene TRBV28; 11 nucleotides align to TRBD1. The germline V gene encodes CDR1 MDHEN and CDR2 SYDVKM. The CDR3 has 14 residues. V was clipped by 3 bases and J by 5 bases; unmatched bases: 2. The DNA of the CDR3 is TGTGCCAGCAGTTTGGACAGGGGGCCGGAGACCCAGTACTTC. Amino acids: CASSLDRGPETQYF.

This clone was observed a handful of times. The CDR3 region has the DNA TGTGCCAGCAGCATATTCCGGGACACCAAGCAGTACTTC. It encodes CASSIFRDTKQYF. The chain is built from TRBV7-9 and TRBJ2-7; the D gene is possibly TRBD1 (6 bases). This CDR3 has 13 residues. Germline CDR1 is SEHNR and CDR2 is FQNEAQ (reference sequence). Trimming took off 5 bases at V and 8 bases at J, with 16 bases between the two ends.

This clone was picked up a small number of times. V and J are TRBV29-1 and TRBJ2-2, with D unresolved. The CDR3 covers 15 residues. Trimming took 5 bases from V and 9 from J, leaving 22 bases between them. Germline V gene sequence: CDR1 SQVTM, CDR2 ANQGSEA. The CDR3 sequence is CSVPLWLGQTWELFF. The DNA for the CDR3 is TGCAGCGTTCCCCTTTGGCTGGGCCAGACCTGGGAGCTGTTTTTT.

The chain uses TRBV20-1 and TRBJ2-5; D is unclear. V lost 3 bases to trimming and J lost 3 bases, with 8 bases between them. Germline V gives CDR1 DFQATT, CDR2 SNEGSKA (reference sequence). The CDR3 has 12 residues. The CDR3: CSASFAEETQYF. In DNA, the CDR3 is TGCAGTGCTAGTTTTGCGGAAGAGACCCAGTACTTC.

V usage is TRBV7-7 and J usage is TRBJ1-2; possibly TRBD1 for D (5 bases). The CDR3 contains 14 residues. CDR1 is SSHAT and CDR2 is FNYEAQ in the germline V gene (reference sequence). In nucleotides, the CDR3 is TGTGCTAGAAGCAAATCAGGGCTGTGCTATGGCTACACCTTC. This encodes CARSKSGLCYGYTF.